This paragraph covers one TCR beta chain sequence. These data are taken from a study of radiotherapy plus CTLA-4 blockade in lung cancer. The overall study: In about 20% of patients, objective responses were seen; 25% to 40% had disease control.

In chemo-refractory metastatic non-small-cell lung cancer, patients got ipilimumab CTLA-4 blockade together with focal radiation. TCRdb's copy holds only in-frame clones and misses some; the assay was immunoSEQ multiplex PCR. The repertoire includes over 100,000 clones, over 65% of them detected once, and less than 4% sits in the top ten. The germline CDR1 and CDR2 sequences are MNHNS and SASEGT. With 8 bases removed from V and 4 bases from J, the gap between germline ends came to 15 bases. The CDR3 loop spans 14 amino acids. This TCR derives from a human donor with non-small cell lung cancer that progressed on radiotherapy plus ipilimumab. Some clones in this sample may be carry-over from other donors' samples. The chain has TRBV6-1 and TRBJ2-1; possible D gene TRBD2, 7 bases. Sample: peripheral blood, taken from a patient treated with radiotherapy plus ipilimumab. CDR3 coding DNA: TGTGCCAGCTTCACCGGGGGGCGGTACAATGAGCAGTTCTTC. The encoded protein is CASFTGGRYNEQFF.